These 22 T cell receptor beta chains were all obtained from the same sample, sequenced in a study of CD8+CD57+ T cells in acquired aplastic anemia. The template used for profiling TCR beta VDJ and CDR3 was genomic DNA. TCRdb called the reads again in MiXCR, with one record for every CDR3 protein. The sample has some 180,000 distinct CDR3 sequences, 46% seen once. The material sequenced was sorted CD4+, CD8+, or CD8+CD57+ T cells (not recorded which) from PBMCs. Receptors originate from a human donor in good health.

This clonotype was seen a few times. A read error is possible here, since a much larger clone lies one base away. Here the CDR3 DNA reads TGCGCCAGCAGCCCGGGGCAGATCTACAATGAGCAGCTCTTC. Protein: CASSPGQIYNEQLF. The V call is TRBV5-1, the J call TRBJ2-1, with D perhaps being TRBD1 or TRBD2 (5 bases each). Germline lookup yields CDR1 SGHRS and CDR2 YFSETQ. The CDR3 extends over 14 amino acids. Drawing the rest from reference TRBV5-1 and TRBJ2-1, the complete variable domain is KAGVTQTPRYLIKTRGQQVTLSCSPISGHRSVSWYQQTPGQGLQFLFEYFSETQRNKGNFPGRFSGRQFSNSRSEMNVSTLELGDSALYLCASSPGQIYNEQLFGPGTRLTVL.

The sample holds many counts of this clonotype. The V call is TRBV24-1, the J call TRBJ2-3; no reliable D call. In germline, CDR1 is KGHDR, CDR2 SFDVKD. Deletions cut 5 bases from V and 2 bases from J, with 7 bases between. CDR3 length equals 13 residues. The CDR3 DNA sequence: TGTGCCACCAGTGGAGTTACCACAGATACGCAGTATTTT. Translation: CATSGVTTDTQYF.

This clonotype was found many times. The CDR3 is CSARDWSEAFF. The CDR3 DNA is TGCAGTGCTAGAGATTGGAGTGAAGCTTTCTTT. The V call is TRBV20-1, the J call TRBJ1-1; D call uncertain. This CDR3 region has 11 residues. Germline CDR1 and CDR2: DFQATT and SNEGSKA (reference sequence). V lost 0 bases and J lost 7, with 6 bases in between.

The rearrangement uses TRBV7-2 and TRBJ1-1; maybe TRBD1 (6 bases). In germline, CDR1 is SGHTA, CDR2 FQGNSA. V lost 5 bases and J lost 8, with 9 bases in between. This CDR3 spans 11 amino acids. CDR3 bases: TGTGCCAGCAGCCAGACAGGAGAAGCTTTCTTT. This sequence encodes CASSQTGEAFF.

V and J are TRBV15 and TRBJ1-1; 7 nucleotides agree with TRBD1. V gave up 0 bases and J gave up 5 bases; unmatched junction bases: 0. CDR1 LNHNV and CDR2 YYDKDF come from the germline V gene (reference sequence). The length of the CDR3 is 13 residues. The CDR3 region is CATSRDRGTEAFF. For the CDR3, the DNA is TGTGCCACCAGCAGAGACAGGGGGACTGAAGCTTTCTTT.

This clonotype was counted many times. The chain combines TRBV5-6 with TRBJ2-7; possibly TRBD2 for D (6 bases). V was clipped by 8 bases and J by 4 bases, with 16 bases between them. Germline V CDR1 and CDR2: SGHDT, YYEEEE. The CDR3 is 13 residues long. CDR3 coding DNA: TGTGCCAGTTCCCCCGGGAGTAGGTACGAGCAGTACTTC. Amino acid sequence: CASSPGSRYEQYF.

The chain combines TRBV20-1 with TRBJ1-5, with a tentative D call TRBD1 (6 bases). There are 15 residues in the CDR3. V was pared by 5 bases and J by 2 bases, with 16 bases between. Germline loops: CDR1 DFQATT, CDR2 SNEGSKA (reference sequence). DNA of the CDR3: TGCAGTGCTGGGGCAGGGGTGAGGCGCAATCAGCCCCAGCATTTT. This gives the protein CSAGAGVRRNQPQHF.

The gene calls are TRBV29-1 and TRBJ1-4; the D gene is possibly TRBD1 (5 bases). The V and J ends lost 6 bases and 7 bases respectively, with 18 bases between them. The CDR3 is made up of 14 amino acids. Germline loops: CDR1 SQVTM, CDR2 ANQGSEA. The CDR3 reads CSVADRGITEKLFF. For the CDR3, the DNA is TGCAGCGTCGCAGACAGAGGAATAACTGAAAAACTGTTTTTT.

A few counts support this clonotype. Here the CDR3 reads CAISEVGLLLHF. CDR3 coding DNA: TGTGCCATCAGTGAGGTCGGGTTGCTCCTCCACTTT. The J gene is TRBJ1-6, the V gene TRBV10-3; no clear D. The CDR3 extends over 12 amino acids. Trimming took off 2 bases at V and 15 bases at J, with 11 bases between the two ends. Germline CDR1 and CDR2: ENHRY and SYGVKD.

This clonotype was observed a handful of times. A single base separates this from a much larger clone, so it may be a read error. The chain has TRBV15 and TRBJ2-7; no reliable D call. Trimming removed 0 bases at V and 2 bases at J, with 17 bases between. Germline V gives CDR1 LNHNV, CDR2 YYDKDF (reference sequence). This CDR3 has 17 residues. CDR3 residues: CATSRDALGTPPYEQYF. The DNA of the CDR3 is TGTGCCACCAGCAGAGATGCCTTGGGAACCCCCCCCTACGAGCAGTACTTC.

The V and J genes are TRBV7-9 and TRBJ2-7, with TRBD2 matching over 7 bases. Germline V gene sequence: CDR1 SEHNR, CDR2 FQNEAQ (reference sequence). This CDR3 is 13 amino acids long. V trimming: 5 bases; J trimming: 4 bases; junction bases outside the gene matches: 5. The CDR3 DNA follows: TGTGCCAGCAGCGACCGGACTAGTTACGAGCAGTACTTC. Protein sequence: CASSDRTSYEQYF.

The rearrangement uses TRBV6-1 and TRBJ2-1; D perhaps matches TRBD2 (6 bases). Germline lookup yields CDR1 MNHNS and CDR2 SASEGT. Trimming removed 8 bases from V and 3 bases from J, with 17 bases in between. The CDR3 extends over 15 amino acids. Written as DNA, the CDR3 is TGTGCCAGCGCGTTGGCGGGAACCCTCTACAATGAGCAGTTCTTC. Protein product: CASALAGTLYNEQFF.

The V and J genes are TRBV11-2 and TRBJ2-2; TRBD2 agrees at 8 bases. CDR3 size: 16 residues. The V gene's germline CDR1 is SGHAT and CDR2 FQNNGV. Losses at the gene ends were 4 bases for V and 5 bases for J; bases not matched to a gene: 9. For the CDR3, the DNA is TGTGCCAGCAGCTCGCGGACTTGCGGGAGGACCGGGGAGCTGTTTTTT. It specifies CASSSRTCGRTGELFF. The full variable domain, rest sourced from reference TRBV11-2 and TRBJ2-2, is EAGVAQSPRYKIIEKRQSVAFWCNPISGHATLYWYQQILGQGPKLLIQFQNNGVVDDSQLPKDRFSAERLKGVDSTLKIQPAKLEDSAVYLCASSSRTCGRTGELFFGEGSRLTVL.

The chain couples TRBV15 to TRBJ1-1, with unresolved D. Germline CDR1 is LNHNV and CDR2 is YYDKDF (reference sequence). V lost 2 bases and J lost 1, with 8 bases in between. The CDR3 sequence is 14 residues long. CDR3 amino acids: CATSRIGKNTEAFF. The CDR3 region has the DNA TGTGCCACCAGCAGAATTGGTAAGAACACTGAAGCTTTCTTT.

This clonotype has ten or more counts. This chain joins TRBV29-1 and TRBJ1-2; possible D gene TRBD1, 5 bases. The length of the CDR3 is 13 residues. In germline, CDR1 is SQVTM, CDR2 ANQGSEA. Between the trimmed V and J ends, which lost 5 bases and 2 bases, there was a span of 12 bases. The CDR3 sequence: CSVMQGPNYGYTF. As DNA, the CDR3 is TGCAGCGTTATGCAGGGACCGAACTATGGCTACACCTTC.

This clonotype was recorded at least ten times. The chain recombines TRBV3-1 with TRBJ2-7, with 7 positions matching TRBD2. This CDR3 has 13 residues. V was clipped by 0 bases and J by 7 bases; unmatched bases: 3. The germline CDR1 and CDR2 sequences are LGHDT and YNNKEL (reference sequence). CDR3: CASSQDGGGEQYF. Here the CDR3 DNA reads TGTGCCAGCAGCCAAGATGGGGGGGGAGAGCAGTACTTC.

The CDR3 region has the DNA TGTGCCAGTAGTCCCTGGCAGGGTGGCGAGCAGTACTTC. Its protein is CASSPWQGGEQYF. The chain carries TRBV19 and TRBJ2-7; D is perhaps TRBD1 (5 bases). This CDR3 has 13 amino acids. The V gene lost 5 bases and the J gene lost 6 bases, with 14 bases spanning the gap. Germline lookup yields CDR1 LNHDA and CDR2 SQIVND (reference sequence).

This clonotype has only a few counts. The V and J genes are TRBV3-1 and TRBJ1-2; D perhaps matches TRBD1 (5 bases). Germline V gene data show CDR1 as LGHDT and CDR2 as YNNKEL (reference sequence). The V end was cut by 7 bases, the J end by 4 bases, with 10 bases between. The CDR3 runs 12 residues. This CDR3 is CASTLRGYGYTF. Here the CDR3 DNA reads TGTGCCAGCACCCTAAGGGGCTATGGCTACACCTTC.

The CDR3 nucleotides read TGTGCCAGCAGGTTTAACACTGAAGCTTTCTTT. It is translated as CASRFNTEAFF. The V gene is TRBV25-1, the J gene TRBJ1-1; D ambiguous. The CDR3 is 11 amino acids. Trimming took off 6 bases at V and 2 bases at J, with 4 bases between the two ends. Germline CDR1 is MGHDK and CDR2 is SYGVNS.

The rearrangement links TRBV20-1 to TRBJ2-3; 14 nucleotides agree with TRBD2. The CDR3 contains 16 residues. The germline V gene encodes CDR1 DFQATT and CDR2 SNEGSKA (reference sequence). J was trimmed by 4 bases and V by 3 bases; bases with no gene match: 6. The CDR3 region is CSARGTSGSTADTQYF. The CDR3, as DNA: TGCAGTGCTAGGGGGACTAGCGGGAGTACCGCAGATACGCAGTATTTT.

The chain couples TRBV19 to TRBJ1-1; TRBD1 aligns across 10 bases. The CDR3 loop spans 12 amino acids. Germline loops: CDR1 LNHDA, CDR2 SQIVND (reference sequence). CDR3 protein: CATGTGVTEAFF. The CDR3 DNA reads TGTGCGACCGGGACAGGGGTCACTGAAGCTTTCTTT.

This chain uses TRBV2 with TRBJ2-3, with TRBD1 matching over 9 bases. The CDR3 contains 15 residues. The V gene end was trimmed by 4 bases and the J gene end by 7 bases; junction bases not matched to a gene: 9. The germline gives CDR1 SNHLY, CDR2 FYNNEI. The CDR3 reads CASSALGQGGNTQYF. Here the CDR3 DNA reads TGTGCCAGCAGTGCCCTGGGACAGGGCGGAAATACGCAGTATTTT.